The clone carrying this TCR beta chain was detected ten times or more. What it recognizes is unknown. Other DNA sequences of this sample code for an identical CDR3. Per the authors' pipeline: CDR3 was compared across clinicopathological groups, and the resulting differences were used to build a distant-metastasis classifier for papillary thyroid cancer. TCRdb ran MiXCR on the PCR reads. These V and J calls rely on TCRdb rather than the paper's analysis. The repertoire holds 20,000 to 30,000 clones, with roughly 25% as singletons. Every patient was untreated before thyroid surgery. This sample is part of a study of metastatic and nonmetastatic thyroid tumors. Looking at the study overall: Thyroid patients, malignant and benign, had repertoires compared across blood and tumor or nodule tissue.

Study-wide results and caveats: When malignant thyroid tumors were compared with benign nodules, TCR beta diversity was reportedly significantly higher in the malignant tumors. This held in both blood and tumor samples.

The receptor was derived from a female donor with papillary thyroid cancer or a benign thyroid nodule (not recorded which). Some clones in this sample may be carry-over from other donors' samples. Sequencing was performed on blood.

The CDR3 is CASSQDWGQGVEAFF. The CDR3, as DNA: TGTGCCAGCAGCCAAGATTGGGGACAGGGGGTGGAAGCTTTCTTT. This chain connects TRBV3-1 to TRBJ1-1; 11 bases match TRBD1. In germline, CDR1 is LGHDT, CDR2 YNNKEL (reference sequence). CDR3 length: 15 residues. Losses at the gene ends were 0 bases for V and 8 bases for J; bases not matched to a gene: 5.